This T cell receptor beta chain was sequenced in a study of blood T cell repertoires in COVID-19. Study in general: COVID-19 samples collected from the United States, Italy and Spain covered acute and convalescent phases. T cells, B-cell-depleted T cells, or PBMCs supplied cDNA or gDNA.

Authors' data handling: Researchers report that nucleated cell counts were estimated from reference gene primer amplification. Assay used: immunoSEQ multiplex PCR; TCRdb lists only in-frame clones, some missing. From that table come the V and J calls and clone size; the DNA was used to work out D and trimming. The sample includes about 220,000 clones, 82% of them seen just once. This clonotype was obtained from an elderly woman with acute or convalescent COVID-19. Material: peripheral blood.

The CDR3 spells CASSPDGQGKVGYTF. The DNA of the CDR3 is TGTGCCAGCTCACCAGACGGACAGGGGAAAGTGGGCTACACCTTC. The chain carries TRBV18 and TRBJ1-2; TRBD1 aligns across 9 bases. The junction had 9 bases not matched to a gene; V was cut back by 2 bases and J by 8 bases. Germline CDR1 is KGHSH and CDR2 is LQKENI. There are 15 residues in the CDR3.